This T cell receptor (beta chain) comes out of a study of blood T cells in healthy people across ages. A sample-barcoded 5' primer and a J-beta primer mix were used in a second PCR of about 7 to 12 cycles. From the 5' RACE reads, TCRdb called clonotypes with MiXCR, one entry per CDR3 protein. Among some 1,500,000 distinct CDR3 sequences listed, roughly two fifths were seen once. No fewer than 6 million PBMCs went into each sample. V lost 4 bases, J lost 3 bases, and 16 bases lay in between. This CDR3 spans 16 amino acids. Germline V gene data show CDR1 as SGDLS and CDR2 as YYNGEE. This clonotype was recorded a few times.

Sequencing was done on a sample of blood. The source is a woman between 18 and 30 years old in good health. V usage is TRBV9 and J usage is TRBJ2-2; D is ambiguous. CDR3 region: CASSPPTDRDTGELFF. CDR3 bases: TGTGCCAGCAGCCCACCGACGGACCGAGACACCGGGGAGCTGTTTTTT.